This TCR beta chain came from a study of T cell responses to AZD1222 COVID-19 vaccine (dated by TCRdb to about 2021). With regard to the full study: AZD1222 recipients given second doses at about 4 weeks or at about 12 weeks were pooled, since spike-specific TCR depth and breadth were not found to differ between the two schedules. TCR sequencing was performed for fewer than 250 trial participants, of whom about 200 were given two doses of AZD1222 and some 26 were given two doses of MenACWY control vaccine. Trial participants were enrolled by age into 18-55, 56-69 and 70-plus year subgroups, with roughly 150, 30 and 60 TCR-sequenced participants respectively.

The CDR3 regions of human TCRbeta chains were analyzed by immunosequencing. As for how the authors treated the data: Repertoire TCRs were checked for matches against a reference library of SARS-CoV-2-specific TCRs that had been generated using the MIRA antigen-specificity platform. Breadth was defined as the fraction of unique TCRs that were SARS-CoV-2-associated. Depth was defined as the fraction of total T cells that were SARS-CoV-2-associated. Each spike-specific TCR was assigned to its reactive spike region and to a CD4 or CD8 class using the MIRA data. Log10-transformed breadth and depth values were compared by one-way ANOVA with Sidak's multiple comparisons tests. TCRdb mirrors the immuneACCESS table, restricted to in-frame sequences. Some clones are absent from its copies; in checked studies, under half trace to an unresolved V gene, and the reason for the others is unknown. V and J calls and clone size are given by that table; D and trimming were obtained from the DNA. The sample profile shows about 110,000 clones; 87% of them were found once. Of the sample, around 4.5% falls within the top ten clones.

The sample's time point, from its label and the paper: baseline before first vaccination. The vaccinee samples were drawn from two UK trials, COV001 and COV002, one of which was a single-blind randomized controlled phase 2/3 trial testing AZD1222 (ChAdOx1 nCoV-19) in healthy adults. Trial participant PBMC samples were collected at day 0 and day 28 after the second dose for TCRbeta chain sequencing. A remark on this clone: The specificity of this receptor is unknown. The sample holds no much larger clone one base away, and base qualities are not on file.

The CDR3, cysteine through phenylalanine, is 16 amino acids long. Kept here is only the CDR3 DNA, which spans 48 bases and is read in frame from base 1. What the work shows at the level of the full study, not this receptor alone: Only six AZD1222 recipients were SARS-CoV-2 seropositive at baseline, limiting conclusions about previously exposed vaccinees. After two AZD1222 doses, spike-specific TCR breadth and depth were significantly higher than at day 0 and than in MenACWY recipients. The whole spike protein was spanned by vaccine-associated CD4 TCRs, and dominant responses were seen in regions 160-218 and 743-854. Because no day 14 peak-response samples were available, repertoires were characterized only after the peak T cell response. Participants were mostly white British and included more females than males, and it was suggested by the authors that clonal diversity may have been underestimated. The 56-69-year group was small, and its depth increase did not reach significance, likely because of low power. Reportedly, almost half of the unique spike-specific TCRs recognized epitopes lying outside the regions that are mutated in the B.1.351 and B.1.1.7 variants.

This clonotype was sampled from an adult in good health. Sequenced material: peripheral blood, taken on day 0 of AZD1222 vaccination. Here the chain combines TRBV21-1 and TRBJ1-6. TRBV21-1 is classified as a pseudogene. This receptor has the CDR3 CASSKISRGRGSPLHF. The DNA sequence is TGTGCCAGCAGCAAAATCAGTCGCGGACGGGGTTCACCCCTCCACTTT.